The 17 T cell receptor beta chains in this list originate from one sample, sequenced in a study of T cell repertoires in cytomegalovirus infection. TCRdb fed the reads into MiXCR, producing one record per CDR3 protein. The profile shows more than 400,000 distinct CDR3 sequences, more than 25% of them singletons. Sequencing was performed on PBMCs. These TCRs come from a human donor in good health (CMV status not recorded). Some clones in this sample may be carry-over from other donors' samples.

V is TRBV18 and J is TRBJ2-6, with D possibly matching TRBD2 (5 bases). There are 16 residues in the CDR3. Trimming stripped 2 bases from V and 4 bases from J, with 12 bases between. The germline V gene has CDR1 KGHSH and CDR2 LQKENI. The CDR3 here is CASSPNEGGGANVLTF. The CDR3 DNA is TGTGCCAGCTCACCAAACGAGGGTGGCGGGGCCAACGTCCTGACTTTC.

V is TRBV20-1 and J is TRBJ2-7; no firm D call. The germline CDR1 and CDR2 sequences are DFQATT and SNEGSKA (reference sequence). There are 11 residues in the CDR3. Trimming left V 1 base short and J 2 bases short, with 3 bases between. The CDR3 reads CSARGTYEQYF. CDR3 coding DNA: TGCAGTGCTAGAGGAACCTACGAGCAGTACTTC.

As for this clonotype: The junction shows a germline mismatch at one end, possibly a read error. This chain uses TRBV7-6 with TRBJ2-3; 12 bases map to TRBD2. Germline loops: CDR1 SGHVS, CDR2 FNYEAQ. The CDR3 is made up of 18 amino acids. The CDR3 DNA reads TGTGCCAGCAGCTTAGACCCTACTAGCGGGAGGCCCGGAGATACGCGGTATTTT. Its protein product is CASSLDPTSGRPGDTRYF.

The sample holds a few counts of this clonotype. The V call is TRBV4-3, the J call TRBJ2-1; TRBD1 matches at 11 bases. The CDR3 loop spans 15 amino acids. Germline lookup yields CDR1 LGHNA and CDR2 YSLEER. The V segment lost 0 bases and the J segment 6 bases; nucleotides outside the gene matches: 1. CDR3 amino acids: CASSQEGTGGNEQFF. The CDR3 coding sequence is TGCGCCAGCAGCCAAGAAGGGACAGGGGGCAATGAGCAGTTCTTC.

This clonotype was picked up a small number of times. V is TRBV20-1 and J is TRBJ2-3; no clear D. CDR3 length: 15 amino acids. The V gene lost 3 bases and the J gene lost 1 base, with 14 bases spanning the gap. CDR1 and CDR2 (germline): DFQATT, SNEGSKA (reference sequence). CDR3 protein: CSASSRARRTDTQYF. The CDR3 DNA follows: TGCAGTGCTAGCTCACGCGCGAGACGCACAGATACGCAGTATTTT.

The sample holds a few counts of this clonotype. J is TRBJ1-4 and V is TRBV4-2, with D possibly TRBD1 on 5 matching bases. V was pared by 1 base and J by 7 bases, with 19 bases between. CDR3 length: 17 residues. Germline assignment: CDR1 LGHNA and CDR2 YNFKEQ. The CDR3 protein is CASSQGAGTTSSEKLFF. CDR3 in DNA: TGTGCCAGCAGCCAAGGGGCCGGGACCACATCAAGTGAAAAACTGTTTTTT.

This clonotype was found many times. V usage is TRBV7-2 and J usage is TRBJ2-3; 15 nucleotides align to TRBD2. CDR3 size: 16 residues. Germline assignment: CDR1 SGHTA and CDR2 FQGNSA. J lost 8 bases, V lost 4 bases, and 7 bases had no gene match. This CDR3 is CASSSGLAGGPGTQYF. CDR3 DNA: TGTGCCAGCAGCTCGGGACTAGCGGGAGGACCGGGTACGCAGTATTTT.

The chain couples TRBV27 to TRBJ1-6; 7 bases map to TRBD1. Germline CDR1 MNHEY, CDR2 SMNVEV (reference sequence). This CDR3 region has 14 residues. The V segment lost 10 bases and the J segment 7 bases; nucleotides outside the gene matches: 10. DNA of the CDR3: TGTGCCACCACCGGGAACAGGGGCAATTCACCCCTCCACTTT. This gives the protein CATTGNRGNSPLHF.

In this sample, this clonotype turned up a few times. In DNA, the CDR3 is TGCAGTGCTCCCCAAGATACAAACACCATATATTTT. This encodes CSAPQDTNTIYF. The J gene is TRBJ1-3, the V gene TRBV20-1; D ambiguous. The germline V gene encodes CDR1 DFQATT and CDR2 SNEGSKA (reference sequence). Deletions cut 5 bases from V and 6 bases from J, with 11 bases between. The CDR3 covers 12 residues.

This clonotype has a handful of counts. This rearrangement joins TRBV12-3 or TRBV12-4 to TRBJ1-5; a weak D match, TRBD1 (6 bases). The V end lost 2 bases, the J end lost 4 bases, and 24 bases lay between the germline ends. The length of the CDR3 is 19 residues. CDR3 region: CASSLNDSPIGGKNQPQHF. As DNA, the CDR3 is TGTGCCAGCAGTTTAAACGACTCACCAATAGGGGGGAAGAATCAGCCCCAGCATTTT.

The V call is TRBV7-2, the J call TRBJ2-7; 10 nucleotides align to TRBD1. Germline lookup yields CDR1 SGHTA and CDR2 FQGNSA. Trimming cost V 6 bases and J 1 base; bases outside gene matches: 6. The CDR3 totals 15 residues. The DNA of the CDR3 is TGTGCCAGCAGTTTCGACAGGGGGCCTTCCTACGAGCAGTACGTC. This encodes CASSFDRGPSYEQYV.

The V gene is TRBV12-3 or TRBV12-4, the J gene TRBJ1-5, with 7 bases matching TRBD1. The CDR3 sequence is 13 residues long. V gave up 6 bases and J gave up 7 bases; unmatched junction bases: 6. CDR3 bases: TGTGCCAGCAGGCTGACAGGGAACCAGCCCCAGCATTTT. Amino acids: CASRLTGNQPQHF.

V gene TRBV3-1 combines with J gene TRBJ2-7, with a tentative D call TRBD1 (5 bases). The CDR3 consists of 14 residues. The germline gives CDR1 LGHDT, CDR2 YNNKEL (reference sequence). V dropped 4 bases and J dropped 1 base, with 11 bases sitting between them. The CDR3 sequence is CASSPTDKSYEQYF. The CDR3 DNA reads TGTGCCAGCAGCCCGACGGACAAGTCCTACGAGCAGTACTTC.

The chain employs TRBV11-2 and TRBJ2-2; TRBD2 matches 9 bases. The germline V gene encodes CDR1 SGHAT and CDR2 FQNNGV. The CDR3 runs 17 residues. Losses at the gene ends were 4 bases for V and 1 base for J; bases not matched to a gene: 7. The chain's CDR3 is CASSSPGLAMNTGELFF. The CDR3 DNA reads as TGTGCCAGCAGCTCCCCGGGACTAGCCATGAACACCGGGGAGCTGTTTTTT.

This chain uses TRBV5-4 with TRBJ1-1, with TRBD1 matching over 9 bases. This CDR3 comprises 17 residues. Trimming at V came to 0 bases and at J to 0 bases, leaving 6 bases not matched to a gene. The germline gives CDR1 SGHNT, CDR2 YYREEE (reference sequence). The CDR3 loop is CASSLAVDRGLNTEAFF. The CDR3 nucleotides read TGTGCCAGCAGCTTGGCTGTGGACAGGGGTTTGAACACTGAAGCTTTCTTT.

This clonotype turned up a few times. V is TRBV25-1 and J is TRBJ2-1, with D perhaps matching TRBD1 or TRBD2 (5 bases each). The V and J ends lost 2 bases and 8 bases respectively, with 16 bases between them. This CDR3 contains 15 residues. CDR1 and CDR2 (germline): MGHDK, SYGVNS. The CDR3 nucleotides are TGTGCCAGCAGTGAAGGGGCGGATCTGAGGGATGAGCAGTTCTTC. Translation gives CASSEGADLRDEQFF. The whole variable domain, filled in from reference TRBV25-1 and TRBJ2-1, reads EADIYQTPRYLVIGTGKKITLECSQTMGHDKMYWYQQDPGMELHLIHYSYGVNSTEKGDLSSESTVSRIRTEHFPLTLESARPSHTSQYLCASSEGADLRDEQFFGPGTRLTVL.

The chain recombines TRBV7-9 with TRBJ1-1; TRBD1 is a possible D gene (5 bases). Germline lookup yields CDR1 SEHNR and CDR2 FQNEAQ (reference sequence). Trimming removed 5 bases from V and 4 bases from J, with 8 bases in between. The CDR3 covers 12 residues. The CDR3 bases are TGTGCCAGCAGCCGGGGGAGCACTGAAGCTTTCTTT. Translated: CASSRGSTEAFF.